This is a list of T cell receptor beta chains from one sample in a study of T cell changes during pregnancy in multiple sclerosis. TCRdb's table, derived via immunoSEQ multiplex PCR, lists solely in-frame clones and lacks some. The sample carries fewer than 30,000 clones, just over 90% recorded once. The material sequenced was CD4+ T cells from peripheral blood mononuclear cells, taken in the first trimester of pregnancy. The receptors were gathered from a female donor with multiple sclerosis, enrolled in a pregnancy study. CDR3s include the opening cysteine and the closing phenylalanine or tryptophan. A D gene is named only where the DNA matches it firmly. Part of the rows lack a size; the others show once, few, many or a class for expanded clones.

TRBD1	once	TRBV6-6	14	TRBJ2-7	CASSYTGVNDEQYF	TGTGCCAGCAGTTACACAGGGGTAAACGACGAGCAGTACTTC
TRBD2	NA	TRBV18	15	TRBJ2-7	CASSPRTSGGGEQYF	TGTGCCAGCTCACCACGAACTAGCGGGGGAGGCGAGCAGTACTTC
TRBD1	NA	TRBV9	14	TRBJ1-1	CASSRDRTNTEAFF	TGTGCCAGCAGCAGGGACAGGACGAACACTGAAGCTTTCTTT
NA	NA	TRBV30	12	TRBJ1-5	CAWNNGNQPQHF	TGTGCCTGGAATAATGGCAATCAGCCCCAGCATTTT
NA	NA	TRBV5-1	13	TRBJ1-1	CARRGGGTTEAFF	TGCGCCAGAAGGGGCGGGGGAACCACTGAAGCTTTCTTT
NA	once	TRBV29-1	12	TRBJ2-7	CSASYRVNEQYF	TGCAGCGCCTCGTACAGGGTCAACGAGCAGTACTTC
TRBD1	NA	TRBV28	14	TRBJ1-2	CASSLADRVYGYTF	TGTGCCAGCAGTTTGGCTGACAGGGTTTATGGCTACACCTTC
TRBD1	NA	TRBV5-1	13	TRBJ2-1	CASSPRTGAEQFF	TGCGCCAGCAGCCCCAGGACAGGGGCTGAGCAGTTCTTC
TRBD1	NA	TRBV29-1	15	TRBJ2-3	CSGRRWGQGGDTQYF	TGCAGCGGGAGAAGATGGGGACAGGGGGGAGATACGCAGTATTTT
TRBD2	NA	TRBV7-2	16	TRBJ2-1	CASSPYGLADSDEQFF	TGTGCCAGCAGCCCCTACGGACTAGCTGATTCGGATGAGCAGTTCTTC
TRBD2	NA	TRBV14	14	TRBJ2-2	CASAGGTNTGELFF	TGTGCCAGCGCGGGGGGGACGAACACCGGGGAGCTGTTTTTT
NA	NA	TRBV18	17	TRBJ1-1	CASSLYVFGVQNTEAFF	TGTGCCAGCTCACTATATGTGTTCGGGGTACAGAACACTGAAGCTTTCTTT
NA	NA	TRBV5-6	15	TRBJ2-7	CASSFTWGALYEQYF	TGTGCCAGCAGCTTCACGTGGGGAGCACTCTACGAGCAGTACTTC
NA	NA	TRBV6-1	15	TRBJ2-2	CASTRGRGDTGELFF	TGTGCCAGCACCCGGGGCAGGGGGGACACCGGGGAGCTGTTTTTT
NA	NA	TRBV28	16	TRBJ2-7	CASSTSGASRTYEQYF	TGTGCCAGCAGTACCTCTGGGGCAAGCCGGACGTACGAGCAGTACTTC
TRBD1	NA	TRBV18	15	TRBJ1-2	CASSLTGTGNYGYTF	TGTGCCAGCTCCCTCACCGGGACAGGGAACTATGGCTACACCTTC
NA	NA	TRBV5-1	14	TRBJ2-5	CASRQGLGQETQYF	TGCGCCAGCAGACAGGGCTTGGGCCAAGAGACCCAGTACTTC
NA	NA	TRBV6-1	13	TRBJ1-2	CASRERQRHGYTF	TGTGCCAGCAGGGAGCGGCAGCGACATGGCTACACCTTC
NA	NA	TRBV7-2	11	TRBJ2-5	CASSLGGDQYF	TGTGCCAGCAGCTTAGGAGGTGACCAGTACTTC
NA	NA	TRBV29-1	11	TRBJ1-1	CSVGISGSAFF	TGCAGCGTTGGGATATCGGGGTCAGCTTTCTTT
TRBD2	NA	TRBV5-1	15	TRBJ2-5	CASSSRSGGVWTQYF	TGCGCCAGCAGCTCTCGTAGCGGGGGGGTGTGGACCCAGTACTTC
TRBD1	NA	TRBV5-6	19	TRBJ2-7	CASTALGQGTSTSSYEQYF	TGTGCCAGCACCGCCCTCGGACAGGGGACTTCAACGAGCTCCTACGAGCAGTACTTC